The source of this TCR beta chain is a study of T cells in Graves' hyperthyroidism and ophthalmopathy. As for the study in general: Before treatment of any kind, peripheral blood was taken at initial diagnosis. General study points: Most thyroid clonotypes that were expanded above 0.001 also turned up in blood.

This clonotype was counted ten times or more. The antigen remains unidentified. With 4 bases removed from V and 3 bases from J, the gap between germline ends came to 9 bases. The germline V gene encodes CDR1 SNHLY and CDR2 FYNNEI. There are 13 residues in the CDR3. Amplification targeted TCR beta CDR3 regions from RNA transcripts. During a first-round RT-PCR of the TCR CDR3, the HTBI primer set was used. TCRdb re-called the multiplex PCR reads with MiXCR, one entry per CDR3 protein. The sample yields approximately 620,000 distinct CDR3 sequences, approximately 15% seen once. Disease lasting under 3 months, a NOSPECS grade of at least 4, and a Clinical Activity Score of at least 3 were features of the ophthalmopathy patients. Out of approximately 10 ml of fresh peripheral blood came the PBMCs.

This TCR was sampled from a woman aged 40 to 55 with Graves' ophthalmopathy. The V and J genes are TRBV2 and TRBJ1-2, with unresolved D. The source material was blood. The CDR3 DNA reads as TGTGCCAGCAGTGGTTGGGCCGACTATGGCTACACCTTC. It translates to CASSGWADYGYTF.